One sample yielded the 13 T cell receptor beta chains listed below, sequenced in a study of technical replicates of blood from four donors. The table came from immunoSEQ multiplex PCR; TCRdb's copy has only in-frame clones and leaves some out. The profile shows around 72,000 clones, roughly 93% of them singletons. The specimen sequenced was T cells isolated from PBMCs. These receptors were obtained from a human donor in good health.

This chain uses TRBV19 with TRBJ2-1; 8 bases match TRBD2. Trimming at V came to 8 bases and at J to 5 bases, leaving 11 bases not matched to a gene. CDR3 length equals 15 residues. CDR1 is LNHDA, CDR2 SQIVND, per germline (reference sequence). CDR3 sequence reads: CASARLAWGHNEQFF. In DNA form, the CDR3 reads TGTGCCAGTGCGAGACTAGCGTGGGGCCACAATGAGCAGTTCTTC.

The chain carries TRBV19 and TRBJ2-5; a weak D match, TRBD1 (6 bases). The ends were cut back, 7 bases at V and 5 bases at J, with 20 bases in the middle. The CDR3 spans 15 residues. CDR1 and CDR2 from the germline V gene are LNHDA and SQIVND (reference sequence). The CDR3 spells CASTPRYTGMETQYF. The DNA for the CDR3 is TGTGCCAGTACCCCCCGCTATACAGGGATGGAGACCCAGTACTTC.

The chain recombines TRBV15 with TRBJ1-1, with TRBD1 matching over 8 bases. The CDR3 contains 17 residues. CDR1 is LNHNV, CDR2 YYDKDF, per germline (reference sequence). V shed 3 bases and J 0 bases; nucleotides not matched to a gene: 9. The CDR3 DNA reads TGTGCCACCAGCAGGAGCATAGGACAGGGCCTGAACACTGAAGCTTTCTTT. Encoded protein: CATSRSIGQGLNTEAFF.

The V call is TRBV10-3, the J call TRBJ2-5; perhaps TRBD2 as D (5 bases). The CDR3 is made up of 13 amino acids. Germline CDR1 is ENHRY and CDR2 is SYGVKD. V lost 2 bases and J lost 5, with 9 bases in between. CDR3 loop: CAISEGLTETQYF. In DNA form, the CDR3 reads TGTGCCATCAGTGAGGGACTTACGGAGACCCAGTACTTC.

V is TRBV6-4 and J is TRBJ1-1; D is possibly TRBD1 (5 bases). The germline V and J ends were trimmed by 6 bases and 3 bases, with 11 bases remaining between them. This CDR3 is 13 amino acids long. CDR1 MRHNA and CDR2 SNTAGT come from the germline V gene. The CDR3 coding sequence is TGTGCCAGCAGGGAGACAGTGTACACTGAAGCTTTCTTT. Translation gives CASRETVYTEAFF.

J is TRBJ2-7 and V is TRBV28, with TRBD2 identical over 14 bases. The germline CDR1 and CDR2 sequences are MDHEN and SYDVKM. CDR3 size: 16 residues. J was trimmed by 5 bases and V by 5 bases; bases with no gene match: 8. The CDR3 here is CASSPRTSGRQNEQYF. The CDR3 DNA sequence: TGTGCCAGCAGTCCCCGGACTAGCGGGAGGCAAAACGAGCAGTACTTC.

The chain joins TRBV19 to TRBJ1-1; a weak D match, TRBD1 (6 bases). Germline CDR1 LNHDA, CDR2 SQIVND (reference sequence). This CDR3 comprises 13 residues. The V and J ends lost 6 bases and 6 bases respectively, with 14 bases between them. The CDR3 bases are TGTGCCAGTAGCCCCGGGACATTGGCTGAAGCTTTCTTT. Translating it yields CASSPGTLAEAFF.

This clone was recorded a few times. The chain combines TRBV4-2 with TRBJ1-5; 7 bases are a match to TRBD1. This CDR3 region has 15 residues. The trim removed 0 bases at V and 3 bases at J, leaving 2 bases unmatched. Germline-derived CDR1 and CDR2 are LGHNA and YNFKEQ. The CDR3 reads CASSQDGTANQPQHF. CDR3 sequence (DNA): TGTGCCAGCAGCCAAGATGGGACAGCCAATCAGCCCCAGCATTTT.

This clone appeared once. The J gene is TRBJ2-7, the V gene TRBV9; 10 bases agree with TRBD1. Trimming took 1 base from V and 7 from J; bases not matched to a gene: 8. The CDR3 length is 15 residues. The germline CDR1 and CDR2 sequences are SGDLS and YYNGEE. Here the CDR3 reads CASSVSGTGVGEQYF. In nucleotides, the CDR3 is TGTGCCAGCAGCGTATCCGGGACAGGGGTTGGAGAGCAGTACTTC.

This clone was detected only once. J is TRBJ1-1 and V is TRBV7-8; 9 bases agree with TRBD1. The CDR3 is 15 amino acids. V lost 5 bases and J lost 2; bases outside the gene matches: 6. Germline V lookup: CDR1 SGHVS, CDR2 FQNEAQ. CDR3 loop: CASSETGGSNTEAFF. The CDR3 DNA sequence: TGTGCCAGCAGCGAGACAGGGGGATCAAACACTGAAGCTTTCTTT.

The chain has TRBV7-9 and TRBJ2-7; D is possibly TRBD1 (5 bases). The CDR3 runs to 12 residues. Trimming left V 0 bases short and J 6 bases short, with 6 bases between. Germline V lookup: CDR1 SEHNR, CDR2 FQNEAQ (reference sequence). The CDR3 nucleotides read TGTGCCAGCAGCTTAGCAGGGGCCGAGCAGTACTTC. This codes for CASSLAGAEQYF.

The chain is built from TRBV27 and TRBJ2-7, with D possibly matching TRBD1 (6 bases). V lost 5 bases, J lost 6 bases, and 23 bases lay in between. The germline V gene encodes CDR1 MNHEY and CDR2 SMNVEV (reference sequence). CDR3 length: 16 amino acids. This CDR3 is CASSTTPPNGQSEQYF. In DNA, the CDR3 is TGTGCCAGCAGTACGACCCCCCCCAACGGACAGTCCGAGCAGTACTTC.

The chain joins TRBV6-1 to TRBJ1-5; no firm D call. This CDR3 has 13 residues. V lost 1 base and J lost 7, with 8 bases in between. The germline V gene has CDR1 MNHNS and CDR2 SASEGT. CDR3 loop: CASSEVEEQPQHF. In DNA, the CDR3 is TGTGCCAGCAGTGAAGTAGAGGAGCAGCCCCAGCATTTT.